The next 28 T cell receptor beta chains were all read from a single sample in a study of T cells in Graves' hyperthyroidism and ophthalmopathy. Using RNA transcripts as the source, TCR beta CDR3 regions were amplified. When the TCR CDR3 underwent first-round RT-PCR, the HTBI primer set was used. TCRdb reanalysed the multiplex PCR reads using MiXCR and keeps one entry per CDR3 protein. Of 500,000 to 800,000 distinct CDR3 sequences listed, 45% are singletons. Specimen: peripheral blood or thyroid tissue (not recorded which). Receptors originate from an adult man with Graves' disease, either hyperthyroidism or ophthalmopathy (not recorded which).

The J gene is TRBJ2-5, the V gene TRBV24-1, with 7 bases lining up with TRBD1. TRBJ2-7 matches the DNA end more closely, so the J call is doubtful. Looked up from germline, CDR1 is KGHDR and CDR2 is SFDVKD. CDR3 size: 13 residues. The CDR3 nucleotides are TGTGCCACCAGTGACGCACAGGGGTACGAGCAGTACTTC. It codes for CATSDAQGYEQYF.

The rearrangement links TRBV10-2 to TRBJ2-5; 10 positions match TRBD1. The CDR3 is 15 residues long. The germline V gene has CDR1 WSHSY and CDR2 SAAADI. V trimming: 4 bases; J trimming: 4 bases; junction bases outside the gene matches: 6. CDR3 loop: CASSVGTGVGETQYF. CDR3 bases: TGCGCCAGCAGTGTTGGGACAGGGGTCGGAGAGACCCAGTACTTC.

The chain couples TRBV7-2 to TRBJ2-7; unclear D gene. This CDR3 has 12 residues. CDR1 and CDR2 from the germline V gene are SGHTA and FQGNSA. With 5 bases removed from V and 7 bases from J, the gap between germline ends came to 12 bases. CDR3 sequence: CASSQDVKEQYF. The CDR3 DNA is TGTGCCAGCAGCCAGGACGTAAAAGAGCAGTACTTC.

This clonotype has a count of ten or more. CDR3 DNA: TGTGCCAGCAGCCTATATAGCAATCAGCCCCAGCATTTT. This codes for CASSLYSNQPQHF. The V and J genes are TRBV12-3 or TRBV12-4 and TRBJ1-5; D is undetermined. V gave up 6 bases and J gave up 0 bases, with 6 bases separating them. The CDR3 consists of 13 residues.

This clonotype was picked up many times. This chain uses TRBV11-2 with TRBJ2-5; 8 bases map to TRBD2. This CDR3 is 16 amino acids long. Losses at the gene ends were 4 bases for V and 2 bases for J; bases not matched to a gene: 9. Germline loops: CDR1 SGHAT, CDR2 FQNNGV. This CDR3 is CASSYRKRGRQETQYF. CDR3 bases: TGTGCCAGCAGCTATAGAAAGCGGGGGCGGCAAGAGACCCAGTACTTC.

In its sample, this clonotype was seen a few times. The chain combines TRBV25-1 with TRBJ1-6, with TRBD1 matching 8 bases. The ends lost 2 bases at V and 9 bases at J; junction bases unmatched: 15. Germline V gives CDR1 MGHDK, CDR2 SYGVNS. The CDR3 extends over 18 amino acids. The CDR3, as DNA: TGTGCCAGCAGTGAAGGATCTTTGTCAGGGGGCACGGGTTCACCCCTCCACTTT. Amino acids: CASSEGSLSGGTGSPLHF.

This clonotype was observed a handful of times. V usage is TRBV5-1 and J usage is TRBJ1-5; D unclear. There are 15 residues in the CDR3. The germline CDR1 and CDR2 sequences are SGHRS and YFSETQ. With 2 bases removed from V and 3 bases from J, the gap between germline ends came to 12 bases. CDR3 bases: TGCGCCAGCAGCTTTTCCGGAGGCACCAATCAGCCCCAGCATTTT. Its protein is CASSFSGGTNQPQHF.

This sequence joins TRBV20-1 and TRBJ1-3, with TRBD1 matching 9 bases. Germline V lookup: CDR1 DFQATT, CDR2 SNEGSKA (reference sequence). V lost 3 bases, J lost 1 base, and 4 bases stayed unmatched. This CDR3 is 15 amino acids long. CDR3 amino acids: CSARATGGSGNTIYF. Here the CDR3 DNA reads TGCAGTGCTAGGGCGACAGGGGGGTCTGGAAACACCATATATTTT.

CDR3 coding DNA: TGCGCCAGCAGCTTGGAGGGCCGCGCGGGAATCGCCACCGGGGAGCTGTTTTTT. Its translation: CASSLEGRAGIATGELFF. This rearrangement joins TRBV5-1 to TRBJ2-2; D may be TRBD2 (6 bases). V was pared by 0 bases and J by 4 bases, with 19 bases between. Germline V gene lookup returns CDR1 SGHRS and CDR2 YFSETQ. CDR3 length: 18 residues. Full variable domain (missing parts from reference TRBV5-1 and TRBJ2-2): KAGVTQTPRYLIKTRGQQVTLSCSPISGHRSVSWYQQTPGQGLQFLFEYFSETQRNKGNFPGRFSGRQFSNSRSEMNVSTLELGDSALYLCASSLEGRAGIATGELFFGEGSRLTVL.

V usage is TRBV7-9 and J usage is TRBJ1-4, with D possibly being TRBD1 (5 bases). The J call is doubtful: the DNA matches TRBJ2-2 better. The CDR3 has 14 amino acids. The germline V gene has CDR1 SEHNR and CDR2 FQNEAQ (reference sequence). CDR3 DNA: TGTGCCAGCAGCCAAGTCAGGGACACCGGGGAGCTGTTTTTT. Protein product: CASSQVRDTGELFF.

The gene calls are TRBV7-9 and TRBJ1-1; no firm D call. With 4 bases removed from V and 0 bases from J, the gap between germline ends came to 15 bases. This CDR3 has 16 amino acids. Germline values: CDR1 SEHNR, CDR2 FQNEAQ (reference sequence). In DNA form, the CDR3 reads TGTGCCAGCAGCTCAATTCCGGTTGGGTTGAACACTGAAGCTTTCTTT. It yields the protein CASSSIPVGLNTEAFF.

This chain links TRBV2 with TRBJ2-5, with TRBD2 matching over 14 bases. CDR1 is SNHLY and CDR2 is FYNNEI in the germline V gene. V trimming: 7 bases; J trimming: 4 bases; junction bases outside the gene matches: 14. The CDR3 consists of 18 residues. CDR3 nucleotides: TGTGCCAGCATCGAGGGCGGGACTAGCGGGAGCGTGACAGAGACCCAGTACTTC. It translates to CASIEGGTSGSVTETQYF.

This clonotype was counted between two and nine times. The chain couples TRBV7-3 to TRBJ2-7, with D unclear. V lost 5 bases and J 2 bases, leaving 16 bases between the germline ends. The CDR3 runs 15 residues. Germline V lookup: CDR1 SGHTA, CDR2 FQGTGA. CDR3 protein: CASSQDGYKTYEQYF. The CDR3 region has the DNA TGTGCCAGCAGCCAAGACGGGTACAAAACCTACGAGCAGTACTTC.

This clonotype was counted many times. The chain joins TRBV7-9 to TRBJ1-2, with D unresolved. This CDR3 contains 13 residues. V was cut by 0 bases and J by 4 bases, with 6 bases left in between. Germline values: CDR1 SEHNR, CDR2 FQNEAQ (reference sequence). The CDR3 reads CASSLARGYGYTF. The DNA of the CDR3 is TGTGCCAGCAGCTTAGCGCGCGGCTATGGCTACACCTTC.

This clonotype was observed many times. The rearrangement links TRBV10-2 to TRBJ2-7, with D possibly TRBD2 on 6 matching bases. Germline lookup yields CDR1 WSHSY and CDR2 SAAADI. CDR3 length: 14 residues. V was trimmed by 2 bases and J by 3 bases, leaving 11 bases between them. The chain's CDR3 is CASSERSSGYEQYF. CDR3 sequence (DNA): TGCGCCAGCAGTGAGAGGAGTAGCGGCTACGAGCAGTACTTC.

This clonotype occurred many times. This chain uses TRBV2 with TRBJ2-7; the match to TRBD1 covers 8 bases. CDR3 length: 12 residues. J gave up 9 bases and V 6 bases, and 7 bases lay outside the gene matches. Germline CDR1 SNHLY, CDR2 FYNNEI. The CDR3: CASSLGQGWQYF. In DNA, the CDR3 is TGTGCCAGCAGCCTCGGACAGGGATGGCAGTACTTC.

The chain links TRBV20-1 to TRBJ2-7; possibly TRBD2 for D (6 bases). The CDR3 sequence is 14 residues long. Germline-derived CDR1 and CDR2 are DFQATT and SNEGSKA (reference sequence). Trimming pared 6 bases from V and 7 bases from J, leaving 22 bases between. The CDR3 loop is CSASSPHFGGEQYF. CDR3 DNA: TGCAGTGCCAGCTCACCACACTTCGGGGGAGAGCAGTACTTC.

The V and J genes are TRBV5-1 and TRBJ1-2; no reliable D call. The CDR3 runs to 13 residues. The V gene's germline CDR1 is SGHRS and CDR2 YFSETQ. With 4 bases removed from V and 4 bases from J, the gap between germline ends came to 11 bases. For the CDR3, the DNA is TGCGCCAGCAGCCTAACCCAGTCCTATGGCTACACCTTC. Encoded protein: CASSLTQSYGYTF.

This clonotype was counted at least ten times. The chain combines TRBV7-8 with TRBJ1-6; 8 nucleotides match TRBD1. CDR3 length equals 15 residues. In germline, CDR1 is SGHVS, CDR2 FQNEAQ. J lost 7 bases, V lost 6 bases, and 8 bases had no gene match. CDR3 amino acids: CASSPQPGGNSPLHF. CDR3 nucleotides: TGTGCCAGCAGTCCTCAACCAGGGGGCAATTCACCCCTCCACTTT.

This clonotype has just a few counts. The rearrangement links TRBV10-3 to TRBJ1-5; weak D call: TRBD1 (6 bases). The CDR3 loop spans 12 amino acids. In germline, CDR1 is ENHRY, CDR2 SYGVKD. V gave up 10 bases and J gave up 7 bases, with 14 bases separating them. CDR3: CASKGGRQPQHF. CDR3 nucleotide sequence: TGTGCCAGCAAAGGGGGTCGACAGCCCCAGCATTTT.

In this sample, this clonotype turned up many times. V and J are TRBV6-4 and TRBJ1-6; D remains unclear. In germline, CDR1 is MRHNA, CDR2 SNTAGT. The germline V and J ends were trimmed by 7 bases and 9 bases, with 7 bases remaining between them. CDR3 length equals 11 residues. The CDR3 protein is CASMVRSPLHF. DNA for the CDR3: TGTGCCAGCATGGTCCGTTCACCCCTCCACTTT.

The chain employs TRBV7-9 and TRBJ1-1; no firm D call. V was trimmed by 2 bases and J by 7 bases, leaving 8 bases between them. CDR1 is SEHNR and CDR2 is FQNEAQ in the germline V gene (reference sequence). The CDR3 length is 12 residues. The CDR3 region has the DNA TGTGCCAGCAGCTTACTGCCAGGTGAAGCTTTCTTT. Translation gives CASSLLPGEAFF.

The chain employs TRBV6-5 and TRBJ1-6; no clear D gene. Germline loops: CDR1 MNHEY, CDR2 SVGAGI. Deletions cut 0 bases from V and 7 bases from J, with 13 bases between. This CDR3 contains 16 residues. CDR3 in DNA: TGTGCCAGCAGTTACTCGGGCCACCCGGGGAATTCACCCCTCCACTTT. Its protein is CASSYSGHPGNSPLHF.

This chain links TRBV7-9 with TRBJ2-5; the match to TRBD1 covers 11 bases. The CDR3 spans 13 residues. CDR1 and CDR2 (germline): SEHNR, FQNEAQ (reference sequence). Germline trimming cut 11 bases from V and 3 bases from J; bases unmatched to any gene: 5. This CDR3 is CAGGDRGKETQYF. The CDR3 coding sequence is TGTGCCGGCGGGGACAGGGGGAAAGAGACCCAGTACTTC.

This chain joins TRBV10-3 and TRBJ1-4, with D tentatively TRBD1 (5 bases). The CDR3 consists of 13 residues. Germline CDR1 reads ENHRY; CDR2 reads SYGVKD. The V and J ends lost 10 bases and 0 bases respectively, with 9 bases between them. CDR3 in DNA: TGTGCCACAAGGGGCGCAACTAATGAAAAACTGTTTTTT. It codes for CATRGATNEKLFF.

In this sample, this clonotype turned up many times. The V gene is TRBV7-2, the J gene TRBJ2-7, with D uncertain. The CDR3 is 14 amino acids. V lost 4 bases and J lost 1, with 11 bases in between. The germline V gene has CDR1 SGHTA and CDR2 FQGNSA. In DNA, the CDR3 is TGTGCCAGCAGCTCCCCCCCGCGGTCCTACGAGCAGTACTTC. Translation gives CASSSPPRSYEQYF.

This clonotype showed up many times. The chain combines TRBV7-9 with TRBJ1-6; 9 bases map to TRBD1. Germline V gene data show CDR1 as SEHNR and CDR2 as FQNEAQ (reference sequence). The CDR3 runs to 19 residues. Unmatched junction bases numbered 8, after V lost 0 bases and J lost 2 bases. DNA for the CDR3: TGTGCCAGCAGCTTAGCGCTAGGGACAGGGCGAACCTATAATTCACCCCTCCACTTT. Its protein product is CASSLALGTGRTYNSPLHF.

This clonotype was observed at least ten times. V is TRBV2 and J is TRBJ1-2, with D uncertain. CDR1 is SNHLY, CDR2 FYNNEI, per germline. V lost 3 bases to trimming and J lost 8 bases, with 13 bases between them. There are 13 residues in the CDR3. CDR3 region: CASSEVDEKGYTF. The CDR3 DNA sequence: TGTGCCAGCAGTGAGGTGGACGAGAAGGGCTACACCTTC.